This TCR beta chain stems from a study of blood T cells in healthy people across ages. Notes on the study in general: When set beside aged donors, long-lived donors presented more naive CD4+ cells and higher diversity. Diversity figures derived from one million T cells were judged to underestimate the true value. Observed TCR beta diversity per million T cells went down as age went up. This fall followed a roughly linear course with age.

As concerns this clonotype: Its antigen is as yet unknown.

Combining a sample-barcoded 5' primer with a J-beta primer mix, a second PCR ran for 7 to 11 cycles. Each cDNA molecule carried a tag from a template-switch adaptor that contained 12 random nucleotides. Each CDR3 protein is one row after TCRdb ran MiXCR on the 5' RACE reads. Of about 1.4 million distinct CDR3 sequences listed, around 59% are singletons. There are 13 residues in the CDR3. Germline CDR1 DFQATT, CDR2 SNEGSKA (reference sequence). After removal of 5 bases from V and 4 bases from J, the junction contained 6 bases not matched to a gene. This clonotype originated in a man aged 18-30 years in good health. Sequencing was done on a sample of blood. V is TRBV20-1 and J is TRBJ1-2, with 8 positions matching TRBD1. CDR3 sequence reads: CSALSGGFYGYTF. The CDR3 DNA is TGCAGTGCTCTTTCAGGGGGCTTCTATGGCTACACCTTC.